The next 28 T cell receptor beta chains were all read from a single sample in a study of cytomegalovirus exposure and HLA in healthy donors. The PCR employed 60 Vbeta primers together with 13 Jbeta primers. Measured with immunoSEQ multiplex PCR; TCRdb has only the in-frame clones, and not every one. The listing contains 60,000 to 70,000 clones. Input material: PBMCs. Source of these receptors: a boy younger than 18 in good health and CMV-seronegative.

The chain recombines TRBV2 with TRBJ1-3; D is unresolved. The CDR3 length is 12 residues. Trimming left V 5 bases short and J 4 bases short, with 6 bases between. From germline, CDR1 is SNHLY and CDR2 FYNNEI. In nucleotides, the CDR3 is TGTGCCAGCAGTTCCCAGGGAAACACCATATATTTT. This encodes CASSSQGNTIYF.

The chain joins TRBV27 to TRBJ1-2; D unresolved. This CDR3 has 15 amino acids. The germline gives CDR1 MNHEY, CDR2 SMNVEV (reference sequence). The V and J ends lost 3 bases and 3 bases respectively, with 14 bases between them. The CDR3, as DNA: TGTGCCAGCAGTTTTCGCGGGGTATTTGACTATGGCTACACCTTC. The encoded protein is CASSFRGVFDYGYTF.

This chain links TRBV6-1 with TRBJ2-5; D gene uncertain. Germline V lookup: CDR1 MNHNS, CDR2 SASEGT. Trimming cost V 7 bases and J 4 bases, with 10 bases left between them. This CDR3 is 12 amino acids long. In nucleotides, the CDR3 is TGTGCCAGCACCGACGAGGCAGAGACCCAGTACTTC. Protein product: CASTDEAETQYF.

The DNA of the CDR3 is TGTGCCAGCAGGGGGACAGGGTCCGAGACCCAGTACTTC. Its protein product is CASRGTGSETQYF. The chain has TRBV7-3 and TRBJ2-5; TRBD1 matches 9 bases. Germline assignment: CDR1 SGHTA and CDR2 FQGTGA. The CDR3 totals 13 residues. V dropped 6 bases and J dropped 5; count of bases not matched to a gene: 4.

This chain connects TRBV4-1 to TRBJ2-7, with 10 bases matching TRBD1. The J segment lost 2 bases and the V segment lost 2 bases, leaving 3 bases of the junction unmatched. The CDR3 runs to 15 residues. Germline-derived CDR1 and CDR2 are MGHRA and YSYEKL. Here the CDR3 DNA reads TGCGCCAGCAGCCAATTTGGGACAGGGGCCTACGAGCAGTACTTC. Its translation: CASSQFGTGAYEQYF.

The chain links TRBV29-1 to TRBJ2-3; a possible D gene is TRBD1 (5 bases). The CDR3 consists of 14 residues. Germline V gives CDR1 SQVTM, CDR2 ANQGSEA. Deletions cut 6 bases from V and 4 bases from J, with 17 bases between. The CDR3 loop is CSVWSVAGSDTQYF. The CDR3 DNA follows: TGCAGCGTCTGGTCGGTAGCAGGGTCAGATACGCAGTATTTT.

This rearrangement joins TRBV4-3 to TRBJ2-1; 10 positions match TRBD1. Losses at the gene ends were 1 base for V and 6 bases for J; bases not matched to a gene: 6. In germline, CDR1 is LGHNA, CDR2 YSLEER. The CDR3 runs to 16 residues. Written as DNA, the CDR3 is TGCGCCAGCAGCCAAGCGGCCGGGACAGGGGTCAATGAGCAGTTCTTC. Protein product: CASSQAAGTGVNEQFF.

This sequence joins TRBV29-1 and TRBJ1-1; 9 bases map to TRBD1. In germline, CDR1 is SQVTM, CDR2 ANQGSEA. The CDR3 extends over 13 amino acids. V lost 3 bases, J lost 4 bases, and 3 bases stayed unmatched. CDR3 in amino acids: CSVEGQGVTEAFF. CDR3 nucleotides: TGCAGCGTTGAGGGACAGGGAGTCACTGAAGCTTTCTTT.

The chain is built from TRBV30 and TRBJ2-3; TRBD2 aligns across 8 bases. The CDR3 sequence is 15 residues long. V shed 4 bases and J 5 bases; nucleotides not matched to a gene: 11. The V gene's germline CDR1 is GTSNPN and CDR2 SVGIG (reference sequence). The CDR3 nucleotides are TGTGCCTGGACTCGGGAGGGGGGGGGACAAGATACGCAGTATTTT. Amino acid sequence: CAWTREGGGQDTQYF. Variable domain in full (rest from reference TRBV30 and TRBJ2-3): SQTIHQWPATLVQPVGSPLSLECTVEGTSNPNLYWYRQAAGRGLQLLFYSVGIGQISSEVPQNLSASRPQDRQFILSSKKLLLSDSGFYLCAWTREGGGQDTQYFGPGTRLTVL.

This chain joins TRBV2 and TRBJ2-1, with D uncertain. Trimming stripped 6 bases from V and 3 bases from J, with 9 bases between. The CDR3 consists of 13 residues. Germline loops: CDR1 SNHLY, CDR2 FYNNEI. The CDR3 DNA sequence: TGTGCCAGCAGGTCGCGAATCTACAATGAGCAGTTCTTC. Translation: CASRSRIYNEQFF.

The genes are TRBV29-1 and TRBJ2-7; 8 bases map to TRBD1. The V gene end was trimmed by 7 bases and the J gene end by 3 bases; junction bases not matched to a gene: 8. This CDR3 is 13 amino acids long. The germline V gene has CDR1 SQVTM and CDR2 ANQGSEA. Written as DNA, the CDR3 is TGCAGCGCCACGACAGGGGTATTCTACGAGCAGTACTTC. Protein sequence: CSATTGVFYEQYF.

This sequence joins TRBV7-6 and TRBJ2-1; TRBD1 agrees at 7 bases. Germline CDR1 is SGHVS and CDR2 is FNYEAQ. J was trimmed by 4 bases and V by 1 base; bases with no gene match: 1. The CDR3 is 14 amino acids. The CDR3 spells CASSLETGYNEQFF. Here the CDR3 DNA reads TGTGCCAGCAGCTTAGAGACAGGGTACAATGAGCAGTTCTTC.

This rearrangement joins TRBV5-8 to TRBJ1-5; a weak D match, TRBD1 (6 bases). The CDR3 is 15 residues long. V was clipped by 0 bases and J by 3 bases, with 10 bases between them. The germline V gene has CDR1 SGHTS and CDR2 YDEGEE. The CDR3 loop is CASSLEGGNNQPQHF. As DNA, the CDR3 is TGTGCCAGCAGCTTGGAAGGGGGAAACAATCAGCCCCAGCATTTT.

The rearrangement joins TRBV6-1 to TRBJ1-2; a weak D match, TRBD1 (5 bases). V was shortened by 7 bases and J by 2 bases, with 17 bases between the two germline ends. The germline V gene has CDR1 MNHNS and CDR2 SASEGT. This CDR3 contains 15 residues. The CDR3 DNA is TGTGCCAGCACGGTACTAACGACAGACAACTATGGCTACACCTTC. Translation: CASTVLTTDNYGYTF.

The rearrangement links TRBV2 to TRBJ1-5; D possibly corresponds to TRBD1 (5 bases). The CDR3 consists of 13 residues. V lost 3 bases and J 4 bases, leaving 7 bases between the germline ends. From germline, CDR1 is SNHLY and CDR2 FYNNEI. CDR3 coding DNA: TGTGCCAGCAGTGAGGGGGGGAATCAGCCCCAGCATTTT. Its translation is CASSEGGNQPQHF.

The gene calls are TRBV27 and TRBJ1-2; weak D call: TRBD1 (5 bases). The CDR3 spans 13 residues. The germline CDR1 and CDR2 sequences are MNHEY and SMNVEV (reference sequence). Trimming shortened V by 5 bases and J by 5 bases, and 12 bases separated the two germline ends. In DNA form, the CDR3 reads TGTGCCAGCAGTCGGGGGATTTGGTATGGCTACACCTTC. This encodes CASSRGIWYGYTF.

The gene calls are TRBV7-5 and TRBJ2-4; the D call TRBD2 from the table was never checked on the DNA. TRBV7-5 is designated a pseudogene. The CDR3 is 20 amino acids. CDR3 sequence (DNA): TGTGTCAGAAGCAAACTTCCGGGACTAGCAAGTTTTCTAGCCAAAAACATTCAGTACTTC. It yields the protein CVRSKLPGLASFLAKNIQYF.

V gene TRBV29-1 combines with J gene TRBJ1-2; 8 bases align to TRBD1. Germline V gene sequence: CDR1 SQVTM, CDR2 ANQGSEA. The ends lost 6 bases at V and 8 bases at J; junction bases unmatched: 23. The CDR3 totals 17 residues. CDR3 loop: CSVDYPGQDLHKEGYTF. CDR3 DNA: TGCAGCGTCGATTACCCGGGACAGGATCTACATAAGGAGGGCTACACCTTC.

The chain carries TRBV7-2 and TRBJ2-3; TRBD2 matches at 7 bases. CDR1 and CDR2 (germline): SGHTA, FQGNSA. The trim removed 4 bases at V and 4 bases at J, leaving 8 bases unmatched. The CDR3 runs 15 residues. The chain's CDR3 is CASSSSRGGADTQYF. The CDR3 DNA reads TGTGCCAGCAGCTCCTCAAGGGGAGGGGCAGATACGCAGTATTTT.

This chain uses TRBV2 with TRBJ2-7; 8 bases align to TRBD1. The CDR3 runs 14 residues. The germline V gene encodes CDR1 SNHLY and CDR2 FYNNEI. The V and J ends lost 6 bases and 6 bases, in that order; junction bases with no gene match: 10. CDR3 sequence (DNA): TGTGCCAGCAGGATCGGGACAGGCCCTCTCGAGCAGTACTTC. It yields the protein CASRIGTGPLEQYF.

The chain is built from TRBV30 and TRBJ2-7; D is unresolved. The end of the DNA aligns better with TRBJ2-5, so the J call may be wrong. Germline V gives CDR1 GTSNPN, CDR2 SVGIG (reference sequence). The CDR3 extends over 13 amino acids. The CDR3 coding sequence is TGTGCCTGGAGTGGGATTACGGGAGAGACCCAGTACTTC. It codes for CAWSGITGETQYF.

This chain uses TRBV20-1 with TRBJ1-1; no definite D call. This CDR3 contains 10 residues. The V gene lost 0 bases and the J gene lost 8 bases, with 4 bases spanning the gap. Germline V CDR1 and CDR2: DFQATT, SNEGSKA (reference sequence). CDR3 in DNA: TGCAGTGCTAGAGACAGGGAAGCTTTCTTT. Translated: CSARDREAFF.

The chain links TRBV29-1 to TRBJ1-3, with D hard to call. The CDR3 consists of 15 residues. Per germline, CDR1 SQVTM and CDR2 ANQGSEA. Trimming stripped 4 bases from V and 0 bases from J, with 13 bases between. CDR3 sequence: CSVAPDLASGNTIYF. The CDR3 region has the DNA TGCAGCGTTGCCCCGGACCTAGCCTCTGGAAACACCATATATTTT.

The V gene is TRBV5-6, the J gene TRBJ2-1; no reliable D call. Germline V gives CDR1 SGHDT, CDR2 YYEEEE. The CDR3 sequence is 14 residues long. Trimming removed 4 bases from V and 7 bases from J, with 15 bases in between. CDR3 amino acids: CASSALRPGNEQFF. CDR3 nucleotide sequence: TGTGCCAGCAGCGCCCTTAGACCGGGTAATGAGCAGTTCTTC.

The chain has TRBV5-1 and TRBJ1-2, with 8 bases identical to TRBD1. The CDR3 runs 15 residues. V lost 0 bases, J lost 3 bases, and 4 bases stayed unmatched. Germline CDR1 reads SGHRS; CDR2 reads YFSETQ. In DNA form, the CDR3 reads TGCGCCAGCAGCTTGGGCAGGGGGCCAGACTATGGCTACACCTTC. Its protein product is CASSLGRGPDYGYTF.

The chain joins TRBV5-5 to TRBJ1-2, with 7 bases that match TRBD1. The junction had 7 bases not matched to a gene; V was cut back by 3 bases and J by 8 bases. The CDR3 consists of 13 residues. Germline loops: CDR1 SGHKS, CDR2 YYEKEE (reference sequence). As DNA, the CDR3 is TGTGCCAGCAGCTCTACAGGGGACTTCGGCTACACCTTC. Translating gives CASSSTGDFGYTF.

The rearrangement joins TRBV30 to TRBJ1-2; the D gene is possibly TRBD1 (5 bases). Trimming took off 4 bases at V and 3 bases at J, with 9 bases between the two ends. Germline CDR1 reads GTSNPN; CDR2 reads SVGIG (reference sequence). CDR3 length: 12 residues. The CDR3 region has the DNA TGTGCCTGGACCGACAGCTACTATGGCTACACCTTC. Its protein is CAWTDSYYGYTF.

DNA for the CDR3: TGTGCCAGCAGCCAAGATGTCAGGAACCTTAGGGGCTATGGCTACACCTTC. This encodes CASSQDVRNLRGYGYTF. The chain joins TRBV14 to TRBJ1-2; weak D call: TRBD1 (5 bases). Germline V gives CDR1 SGHDN, CDR2 FVKESK. This CDR3 is built from 17 residues. The V end was cut by 0 bases, the J end by 4 bases, with 18 bases between.